The clone carrying this T cell receptor (beta chain) has a handful of counts. As yet, its antigen is unknown. Germline-derived CDR1 and CDR2 are SGHTA and FQGNSA. Losses at the gene ends were 4 bases for V and 6 bases for J; bases not matched to a gene: 3. The length of the CDR3 is 14 residues. Expressed TCRB transcripts were sequenced because the entire RNA isolate underwent reverse transcription. The assay was immunoSEQ multiplex PCR, and TCRdb's table has in-frame clones only and misses some. The sample includes 450,000 to 600,000 clones, approximately 30% of them seen just once. The sample comes from a study of beta chain features in type 1 diabetes. Whole-study context: Cell yields, age and gender were similar between patients and healthy donors.

General study points: The naive, central memory and Treg TCRB repertoires of patients appeared to be more similar to one another than those of healthy donors.

Averaging approximately 110 mL, one heparinised blood draw came from each individual donor. The clonotype comes from a man between 18 and 35 years old in good health. The chain uses TRBV7-2 and TRBJ2-3; 11 bases align to TRBD2. The sample comprised naive CD4+ T cells from blood. The CDR3 region has the DNA TGTGCCAGCAGCTCTAGGACTAGCGGGGATACGCAGTATTTT. This codes for CASSSRTSGDTQYF. The full variable domain, completed using reference TRBV7-2 and TRBJ2-3, is GAGVSQSPSNKVTEKGKDVELRCDPISGHTALYWYRQSLGQGLEFLIYFQGNSAPDKSGLPSDRFSAERTGGSVSTLTIQRTQQEDSAVYLCASSSRTSGDTQYFGPGTRLTVL.